Sequencing of this TCR beta chain was carried out in a study of CD8 T cells in Susac syndrome. Whole-study findings and limits: The study recognized that its TCR sequencing and HLA analysis covered a relatively small number of individuals.

Worth noting for this clonotype: Its antigen is currently unknown.

The RNA, roughly 0.45 to 1 ug, was put through reverse transcription using random hexamers. A multiplex approach, immunoSEQ multiplex PCR, amplified TCR beta CDR3 across 54 Vbeta and 13 Jbeta. MiXCR, applied by TCRdb to the immunoSEQ multiplex PCR reads, yields one record per CDR3 protein. The data contain some 300,000 distinct CDR3 sequences, roughly 90% of them singletons. TCR beta sequencing was performed on blood CD8+ and CD4+ T cells. Negative isolation was used for CD8+ and CD4+ T cells, and FACS enrichment was applied to TEMRA cells. The germline V and J ends were trimmed by 0 bases and 1 base, with 7 bases remaining between them. Germline V gene sequence: CDR1 LNHNV, CDR2 YYDKDF (reference sequence). The CDR3 has 15 residues.

The sequence derives from a human donor with multiple sclerosis. V is TRBV15 and J is TRBJ2-1, with TRBD2 as a possible D gene (6 bases). Source material: CD8+ T cells from PBMCs. The CDR3 sequence is CATSRDRESYNEQFF. CDR3 DNA sequence: TGTGCCACCAGCAGAGACCGGGAGTCCTACAATGAGCAGTTCTTC.